The sequence of this T cell receptor (beta chain) was determined in a study of T cells in tumors after PD-1 blockade. As for the study in general: Excluded were patients with checkpoint blockade, immunosuppressants, or radiotherapy or other anti-cancer therapy within 4 weeks. Daily vismodegib 150 mg continued in a subset of anti-PD-1-treated patients. Findings of the study overall: Blood contained 35% to 50% of the tumor's TCR clonotypes.

A note on this clone: What it binds is unknown.

The CDR3 covers 18 residues. V was trimmed by 3 bases and J by 0 bases, leaving 18 bases between them. Looked up from germline, CDR1 is SGHAT and CDR2 is FQNNGV. Template: tumor biopsy or peripheral blood genomic DNA, roughly 550-6,004 ng per sample. Clones were sequenced by immunoSEQ multiplex PCR, and TCRdb holds only the in-frame ones, with some missing. The repertoire holds more than 50,000 clones, with approximately 79% as singletons. The material was PBMCs, obtained after anti-PD-1 treatment. This chain links TRBV11-2 with TRBJ1-3, with D perhaps matching TRBD1 (5 bases). This sequence originates from a human donor with basal cell carcinoma. The chain's CDR3 is CASSFRRGEPGSGNTIYF. The CDR3 region has the DNA TGTGCCAGCAGCTTTAGGAGAGGGGAGCCGGGCTCTGGAAACACCATATATTTT.